The sequence of this T cell receptor beta chain was determined in a study of cytomegalovirus exposure and HLA in healthy donors. The PCR ran on 60 Vbeta and 13 Jbeta primers. Method: immunoSEQ multiplex PCR; TCRdb's copy keeps in-frame clones and lacks some. The data show roughly 190,000 clones, about four fifths seen once. Turning to this clone: As yet, its antigen is unknown.

Healthy donors of bone marrow made up the group. Study findings and constraints: Reportedly, cytomegalovirus status was diagnosed with high sensitivity and specificity.

This receptor was taken from a young man in good health and CMV-seronegative. Specimen: PBMCs.

CDR3 loop: CASTGHKGGFEAFF. CDR3 sequence (DNA): TGTGCCAGCACCGGACATAAGGGTGGTTTTGAAGCTTTCTTT. The chain couples TRBV27 to TRBJ1-1, with a tentative D call TRBD1 (5 bases). The CDR3 is 14 amino acids. Germline V CDR1 and CDR2: MNHEY, SMNVEV (reference sequence). Trimming cost V 7 bases and J 7 bases, with 19 bases left between them.